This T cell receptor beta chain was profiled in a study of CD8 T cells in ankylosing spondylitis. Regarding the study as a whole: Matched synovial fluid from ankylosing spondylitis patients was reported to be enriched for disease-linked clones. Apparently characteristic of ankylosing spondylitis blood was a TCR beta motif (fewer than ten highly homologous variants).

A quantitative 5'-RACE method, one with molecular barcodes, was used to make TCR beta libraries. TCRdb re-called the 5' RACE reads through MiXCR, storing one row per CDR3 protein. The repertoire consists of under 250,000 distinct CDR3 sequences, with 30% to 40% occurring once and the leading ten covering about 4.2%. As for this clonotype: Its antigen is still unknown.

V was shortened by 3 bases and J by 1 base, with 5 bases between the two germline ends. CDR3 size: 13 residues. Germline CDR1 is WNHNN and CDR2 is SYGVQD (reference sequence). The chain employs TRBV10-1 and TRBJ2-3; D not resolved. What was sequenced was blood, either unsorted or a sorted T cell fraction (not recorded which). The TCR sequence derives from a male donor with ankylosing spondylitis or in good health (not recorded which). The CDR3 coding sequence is TGCGCCAGCAGTGATGACCGCACAGATACGCAGTATTTT. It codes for CASSDDRTDTQYF.